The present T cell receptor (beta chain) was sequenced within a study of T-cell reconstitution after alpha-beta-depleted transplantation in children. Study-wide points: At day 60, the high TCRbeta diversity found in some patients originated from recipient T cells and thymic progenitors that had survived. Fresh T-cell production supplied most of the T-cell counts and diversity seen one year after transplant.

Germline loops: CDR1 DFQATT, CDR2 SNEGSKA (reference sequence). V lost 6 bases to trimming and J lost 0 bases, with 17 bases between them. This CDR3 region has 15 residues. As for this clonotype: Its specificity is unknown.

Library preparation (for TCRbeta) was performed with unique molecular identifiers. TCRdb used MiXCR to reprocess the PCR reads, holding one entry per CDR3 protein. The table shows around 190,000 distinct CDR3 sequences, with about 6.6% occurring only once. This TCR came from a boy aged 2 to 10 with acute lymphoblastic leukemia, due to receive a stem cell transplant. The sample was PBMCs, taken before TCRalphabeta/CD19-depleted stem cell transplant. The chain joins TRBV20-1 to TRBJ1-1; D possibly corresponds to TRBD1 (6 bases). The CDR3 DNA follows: TGCAGTGCCGCTTTACCCGGGACACTGAACACTGAAGCTTTCTTT. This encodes CSAALPGTLNTEAFF.